The 30 T cell receptor beta chains in this list originate from one sample, sequenced in a study of vaccination effects on CD4 cells after COVID-19. These TCRs are of unknown antigen specificity. Antigen-specific CD4+ T cell clonotypes were called by their expansion after viral peptide-pool culture in ViraFEST. Cultured cells yielded isolated CD4+ T cells after 10 to 11 days. Produced via immunoSEQ multiplex PCR; TCRdb's table is partial and in-frame only. The sample carries 55,000 to 70,000 clones, roughly 76% recorded once. The sequences come from CD4+ T cells from PBMCs cultured with HCoV-229E spike peptides, collected before COVID-19 vaccination. The receptor set was obtained from a human donor who received a COVID-19 vaccine.

This chain joins TRBV6-5 and TRBJ1-2, with D uncertain. The V gene's germline CDR1 is MNHEY and CDR2 SVGAGI. The germline V and J ends were trimmed by 6 bases and 8 bases, with 16 bases remaining between them. CDR3 length: 13 amino acids. The CDR3 bases are TGTGCCAGCAGCTGGACGGACCGGGGAGGCTACACCTTC. Its protein is CASSWTDRGGYTF.

The V and J genes are TRBV11-2 and TRBJ2-6, with D uncertain. Deletions cut 5 bases from V and 1 base from J, with 3 bases between. The CDR3 covers 13 residues. Germline V gene lookup returns CDR1 SGHAT and CDR2 FQNNGV. This CDR3 is CASSVSGANVLTF. Written as DNA, the CDR3 is TGTGCCAGCAGCGTATCTGGGGCCAACGTCCTGACTTTC. Combining the CDR3 with reference TRBV11-2 and TRBJ2-6 gives the whole variable domain EAGVAQSPRYKIIEKRQSVAFWCNPISGHATLYWYQQILGQGPKLLIQFQNNGVVDDSQLPKDRFSAERLKGVDSTLKIQPAKLEDSAVYLCASSVSGANVLTFGAGSRLTVL.

This clone appeared a few times. This sequence joins TRBV5-1 and TRBJ1-1; perhaps TRBD1 as D (6 bases). V was clipped by 0 bases and J by 4 bases, with 16 bases between them. CDR3 size: 16 residues. CDR1 and CDR2 (germline): SGHRS, YFSETQ. The CDR3 is CASSLEFGGVGTEAFF. The CDR3 coding sequence is TGCGCCAGCAGCTTGGAATTCGGGGGCGTGGGCACTGAAGCTTTCTTT.

The DNA for the CDR3 is TGCGCCAGCAGCTTCTGGGATCGGGAGAGCACTGAAGCTTTCTTT. This translates into CASSFWDRESTEAFF. V is TRBV5-1 and J is TRBJ1-1, with no clear D. Germline lookup yields CDR1 SGHRS and CDR2 YFSETQ. The CDR3 is 15 residues long. Trimming shortened V by 2 bases and J by 4 bases, and 15 bases separated the two germline ends.

The rearrangement uses TRBV2 and TRBJ1-3; 8 bases match TRBD1. The CDR3 runs to 13 residues. The V segment lost 8 bases and the J segment 2 bases; nucleotides outside the gene matches: 2. The germline CDR1 and CDR2 sequences are SNHLY and FYNNEI. The CDR3 is CASRQGTGNTIYF. The CDR3 DNA reads TGTGCCAGCCGACAGGGGACTGGAAACACCATATATTTT. The variable domain in full, completed from reference TRBV2 and TRBJ1-3, reads EPEVTQTPSHQVTQMGQEVILRCVPISNHLYFYWYRQILGQKVEFLVSFYNNEISEKSEIFDDQFSVERPDGSNFTLKIRSTKLEDSAMYFCASRQGTGNTIYFGEGSWLTVV.

This rearrangement joins TRBV2 to TRBJ1-5; D is undetermined. The CDR3 is 14 amino acids. The germline V gene encodes CDR1 SNHLY and CDR2 FYNNEI. V dropped 1 base and J dropped 4 bases, with 8 bases sitting between them. CDR3 coding DNA: TGTGCCAGCAGTGAAGTGACGGGGAATCAGCCCCAGCATTTT. This encodes CASSEVTGNQPQHF. Full variable domain (remainder filled in from reference TRBV2 and TRBJ1-5): EPEVTQTPSHQVTQMGQEVILRCVPISNHLYFYWYRQILGQKVEFLVSFYNNEISEKSEIFDDQFSVERPDGSNFTLKIRSTKLEDSAMYFCASSEVTGNQPQHFGDGTRLSIL.

This clone was seen once. The chain has TRBV2 and TRBJ2-5; D remains unclear. CDR3 length equals 11 residues. Trimming removed 5 bases at V and 5 bases at J, with 6 bases between. Germline V CDR1 and CDR2: SNHLY, FYNNEI. The CDR3 reads CASSPHETQYF. The CDR3 DNA is TGTGCCAGCAGTCCCCACGAGACCCAGTACTTC.

A single count supports this clone. The genes are TRBV28 and TRBJ1-6, with 7 bases identical to TRBD1. Per germline, CDR1 MDHEN and CDR2 SYDVKM. Germline trimming cut 2 bases from V and 5 bases from J; bases unmatched to any gene: 3. The CDR3 is made up of 15 amino acids. Here the CDR3 DNA reads TGTGCCAGCAGTTTACCAGGGGGGGATAATTCACCCCTCCACTTT. It specifies CASSLPGGDNSPLHF.

This clone was picked up one time. The CDR3, as DNA: TGTGCCAGCAGTTATGACACTGGAAACACCATATATTTT. It specifies CASSYDTGNTIYF. The rearrangement links TRBV6-5 to TRBJ1-3; D unclear. CDR1 MNHEY and CDR2 SVGAGI come from the germline V gene. This CDR3 region has 13 residues. With 3 bases removed from V and 2 bases from J, the gap between germline ends came to 5 bases.

CDR3 sequence reads: CASSQDPGRGGSLETQYF. For the CDR3, the DNA is TGCGCCAGCAGCCAAGATCCCGGGCGGGGGGGCTCGCTGGAGACCCAGTACTTC. The chain recombines TRBV4-1 with TRBJ2-5, with 9 bases fitting TRBD2. The CDR3 is made up of 18 amino acids. Germline V lookup: CDR1 MGHRA, CDR2 YSYEKL. Trimming took 0 bases from V and 5 from J; bases not matched to a gene: 13.

This clone has only one observation. The V gene is TRBV19, the J gene TRBJ2-5; D is undetermined. V was shortened by 3 bases and J by 5 bases, with 10 bases between the two germline ends. CDR1 LNHDA and CDR2 SQIVND come from the germline V gene (reference sequence). The CDR3 sequence is 13 residues long. CDR3 region: CASSILGWETQYF. The CDR3, as DNA: TGTGCCAGTAGTATTCTGGGGTGGGAGACCCAGTACTTC.

The gene calls are TRBV5-6 and TRBJ1-2, with D uncertain. Germline V gene lookup returns CDR1 SGHDT and CDR2 YYEEEE. This CDR3 is 13 amino acids long. Trimming left V 4 bases short and J 8 bases short, with 15 bases between. The CDR3 spells CASSARPEGGYTF. The CDR3 DNA reads as TGTGCCAGCAGCGCACGCCCAGAAGGGGGCTACACCTTC.

The chain couples TRBV4-3 to TRBJ2-3; 13 positions match TRBD2. This CDR3 spans 17 amino acids. Germline CDR1 and CDR2: LGHNA and YSLEER. V lost 0 bases, J lost 1 base, and 1 base stayed unmatched. The CDR3 nucleotides read TGCGCCAGCAGCCAAGAAGGGACTAGCGGGGGCACAGATACGCAGTATTTT. It specifies CASSQEGTSGGTDTQYF.

This rearrangement joins TRBV11-2 to TRBJ2-6; 8 bases fit TRBD2. The germline CDR1 and CDR2 sequences are SGHAT and FQNNGV. This CDR3 contains 20 residues. The V segment lost 0 bases and the J segment 0 bases; nucleotides outside the gene matches: 10. As DNA, the CDR3 is TGTGCCAGCAGCTTAGATTACTGGCGGGGGGTGGTCTCTGGGGCCAACGTCCTGACTTTC. This translates into CASSLDYWRGVVSGANVLTF.

The rearrangement uses TRBV29-1 and TRBJ1-1; 9 nucleotides align to TRBD1. The CDR3 has 14 residues. Germline lookup yields CDR1 SQVTM and CDR2 ANQGSEA. The junction had 6 bases not matched to a gene; V was cut back by 7 bases and J by 0 bases. The CDR3 DNA reads as TGCAGCGGGCTGGACAGGGGAATGAACACTGAAGCTTTCTTT. Protein sequence: CSGLDRGMNTEAFF. Complete variable domain (other parts from reference TRBV29-1 and TRBJ1-1): SAVISQKPSRDICQRGTSLTIQCQVDSQVTMMFWYRQQPGQSLTLIATANQGSEATYESGFVIDKFPISRPNLTFSTLTVSNMSPEDSSIYLCSGLDRGMNTEAFFGQGTRLTVV.

V is TRBV11-1 and J is TRBJ2-7; 11 positions agree with TRBD1. The V gene end was trimmed by 3 bases and the J gene end by 7 bases; junction bases not matched to a gene: 5. The CDR3 is 14 amino acids. Looked up from germline, CDR1 is SGHAT and CDR2 is FQDESV (reference sequence). This chain's CDR3 is CASSFGQGAEEQYV. The CDR3 DNA reads TGTGCCAGCAGCTTTGGACAGGGGGCGGAAGAGCAGTACGTC.

This clone was seen only a few times. The chain recombines TRBV18 with TRBJ1-3; possibly TRBD1 for D (5 bases). This CDR3 has 15 residues. V lost 0 bases, J lost 1 base, and 7 bases lay in between. Germline assignment: CDR1 KGHSH and CDR2 LQKENI. CDR3 sequence reads: CASSPPGVSGNTIYF. The CDR3 DNA reads as TGTGCCAGCTCACCACCAGGGGTTTCTGGAAACACCATATATTTT.

The chain is built from TRBV5-1 and TRBJ1-5, with 8 bases that match TRBD1. The CDR3 has 15 amino acids. CDR1 and CDR2 (germline): SGHRS, YFSETQ. The trim removed 0 bases at V and 6 bases at J, leaving 5 bases unmatched. Here the CDR3 reads CASSLAGGEGQPQHF. The CDR3, as DNA: TGCGCCAGCAGCTTGGCAGGGGGCGAGGGTCAGCCCCAGCATTTT.

The V and J genes are TRBV30 and TRBJ1-5; D call uncertain. The V end was cut by 0 bases, the J end by 6 bases, with 12 bases between. Germline CDR1 GTSNPN, CDR2 SVGIG (reference sequence). The CDR3 length is 14 residues. The CDR3 nucleotides read TGTGCCTGGAGTGTAAAGGGAACGGCTCAGCCCCAGCATTTT. Translated: CAWSVKGTAQPQHF.

The chain combines TRBV5-1 with TRBJ1-4; D might be TRBD1 (6 bases). V dropped 7 bases and J dropped 2 bases, with 18 bases sitting between them. Germline V gene lookup returns CDR1 SGHRS and CDR2 YFSETQ. The CDR3 length is 16 residues. The DNA of the CDR3 is TGCGCCAGCTGCTCACAGGGCGTCCGGACTAATGAAAAACTGTTTTTT. Amino acids: CASCSQGVRTNEKLFF.

The chain joins TRBV12-3 or TRBV12-4 to TRBJ1-2, with no clear D. This CDR3 has 13 residues. Trimming removed 3 bases from V and 2 bases from J, with 7 bases in between. The CDR3: CASSFNGNYGYTF. CDR3 sequence (DNA): TGTGCCAGCAGTTTCAACGGAAACTATGGCTACACCTTC.

The chain uses TRBV10-2 and TRBJ2-1; D call uncertain. The CDR3 is 13 amino acids. Per germline, CDR1 WSHSY and CDR2 SAAADI. V shed 4 bases and J shed 2 bases, with 6 bases lying between them. The chain's CDR3 is CASSGSAYNEQFF. The CDR3 DNA follows: TGCGCCAGCAGTGGGAGCGCCTACAATGAGCAGTTCTTC.

The chain is built from TRBV7-3 and TRBJ1-5, with D perhaps TRBD1 (5 bases). CDR3 size: 17 residues. Germline values: CDR1 SGHTA, CDR2 FQGTGA. V was cut by 4 bases and J by 10 bases, with 26 bases left in between. The CDR3 sequence is CASSYTLRRGTIFPQHF. CDR3 coding DNA: TGTGCCAGCAGCTATACCCTCCGGCGGGGCACGATATTCCCCCAGCATTTT.

The rearrangement uses TRBV5-5 and TRBJ2-5, with D maybe TRBD1 (5 bases). The CDR3 is made up of 16 amino acids. The germline V and J ends were trimmed by 0 bases and 1 base, with 13 bases remaining between them. Germline loops: CDR1 SGHKS, CDR2 YYEKEE (reference sequence). CDR3 nucleotides: TGTGCCAGCAGCTTGGCCCCAGGGAAATCCCAAGAGACCCAGTACTTC. Protein: CASSLAPGKSQETQYF.

J is TRBJ1-2 and V is TRBV4-1, with unresolved D. Germline lookup yields CDR1 MGHRA and CDR2 YSYEKL. The CDR3 totals 15 residues. The ends were cut back, 4 bases at V and 3 bases at J, with 15 bases in the middle. The CDR3 coding sequence is TGCGCCAGCAGCCTCCTTCCCGGGTCAGACTATGGCTACACCTTC. Translation: CASSLLPGSDYGYTF.

This chain joins TRBV6-4 and TRBJ2-3; D gene unclear. The CDR3 runs 16 residues. The V and J ends lost 2 bases and 2 bases respectively, with 14 bases between them. The germline gives CDR1 MRHNA, CDR2 SNTAGT. For the CDR3, the DNA is TGTGCCAGCAGTGACCGGGTTCTAAGCCCCACAGATACGCAGTATTTT. This codes for CASSDRVLSPTDTQYF.

This chain uses TRBV20-1 with TRBJ1-2; tentative D call: TRBD1 (5 bases). The CDR3 is 14 amino acids. Germline V gives CDR1 DFQATT, CDR2 SNEGSKA (reference sequence). V dropped 3 bases and J dropped 4 bases, with 15 bases sitting between them. DNA of the CDR3: TGCAGTGCTAGTCCGGGGCCCCTCGGCTATGGCTACACCTTC. It is translated as CSASPGPLGYGYTF.

The chain employs TRBV4-1 and TRBJ2-5; 8 bases fit TRBD2. This CDR3 region has 14 residues. V dropped 6 bases and J dropped 3; count of bases not matched to a gene: 6. Germline CDR1 reads MGHRA; CDR2 reads YSYEKL. DNA of the CDR3: TGCGCCAGCAGACTTACTAGCGGTAAAGAGACCCAGTACTTC. Translating it yields CASRLTSGKETQYF.

The chain combines TRBV19 with TRBJ2-1; D not certain. The CDR3 covers 13 residues. Trimming stripped 4 bases from V and 3 bases from J, with 7 bases between. Germline lookup yields CDR1 LNHDA and CDR2 SQIVND (reference sequence). The CDR3 sequence: CASSTRHYNEQFF. CDR3 coding DNA: TGTGCCAGTAGTACCCGGCACTACAATGAGCAGTTCTTC.

The V and J genes are TRBV5-1 and TRBJ2-2, with TRBD1 as a possible D gene (6 bases). The V gene's germline CDR1 is SGHRS and CDR2 YFSETQ. Trimming cost V 4 bases and J 1 base, with 14 bases left between them. The CDR3 length is 16 residues. DNA of the CDR3: TGCGCCAGCAGCAGAACACAGGGCGGGAACACCGGGGAGCTGTTTTTT. Protein sequence: CASSRTQGGNTGELFF.